The next 13 T cell receptor beta chains were all read from a single sample in a study of human T cells and chemical hapten exposure. TCRdb used MiXCR to reprocess the RACE reads, holding one entry per CDR3 protein. This table holds over 85,000 distinct CDR3 sequences, approximately 11% found once. The time point is: pre-sensitization, week 0. The treatment here: therapeutic diphenylcyclopropenone sensitization with weekly scalp DPC. The sample here was whole blood, taken in connection with sensitization to the hapten diphenylcyclopropenone (DPC). All receptors derive from a woman aged 55-69 years with alopecia areata. Some clones in this sample may be carry-over from other donors' samples.

This clonotype was observed a handful of times. V usage is TRBV5-1 and J usage is TRBJ2-3, with no clear D. Germline V gene lookup returns CDR1 SGHRS and CDR2 YFSETQ. The CDR3 sequence is 12 residues long. V was cut by 0 bases and J by 5 bases, with 4 bases left in between. In DNA form, the CDR3 reads TGCGCCAGCAGCTTGGTTGTAGATACGCAGTATTTT. As protein: CASSLVVDTQYF.

This clonotype was counted at least ten times. The chain carries TRBV12-3 or TRBV12-4 and TRBJ1-2; D remains ambiguous. Trimming shortened V by 3 bases and J by 8 bases, and 10 bases separated the two germline ends. The CDR3 has 12 residues. The CDR3 DNA is TGTGCCAGCAGTTTTCTTCTGGAGGGCTACACCTTC. Protein product: CASSFLLEGYTF.

This chain links TRBV27 with TRBJ1-5; 9 nucleotides agree with TRBD1. In germline, CDR1 is MNHEY, CDR2 SMNVEV (reference sequence). The length of the CDR3 is 17 residues. Germline trimming cut 1 base from V and 0 bases from J; bases unmatched to any gene: 4. CDR3 sequence (DNA): TGTGCCAGCAGTTTATACCAGGACAGGGGTAGCAATCAGCCCCAGCATTTT. This gives the protein CASSLYQDRGSNQPQHF.

This clonotype showed up many times. The genes are TRBV6-6 and TRBJ1-3; D gene uncertain. CDR3 size: 15 residues. Trimming shortened V by 2 bases and J by 0 bases, and 8 bases separated the two germline ends. CDR1 and CDR2 (germline): MNHNY, SVGAGI (reference sequence). Here the CDR3 DNA reads TGTGCCAGCAGTTACAGTCTCCGCTCTGGAAACACCATATATTTT. Encoded protein: CASSYSLRSGNTIYF.

The chain has TRBV20-1 and TRBJ1-5; a weak D match, TRBD1 (6 bases). Germline V gene sequence: CDR1 DFQATT, CDR2 SNEGSKA (reference sequence). The CDR3 has 14 residues. V lost 5 bases, J lost 2 bases, and 13 bases lay in between. The CDR3: CSAPGQSGNQPQHF. CDR3 DNA: TGCAGTGCTCCCGGACAGTCGGGCAATCAGCCCCAGCATTTT.

Many counts were recorded for this clonotype. V gene TRBV7-3 combines with J gene TRBJ1-1; 11 bases align to TRBD1. Germline-derived CDR1 and CDR2 are SGHTA and FQGTGA. Losses at the gene ends were 5 bases for V and 6 bases for J; bases not matched to a gene: 8. The length of the CDR3 is 15 residues. CDR3 coding DNA: TGTGCCAGCAGCCCGGACAGGGGGCGGCGGGCTGAAGCTTTCTTT. Translating it yields CASSPDRGRRAEAFF. Variable domain in full (rest from reference TRBV7-3 and TRBJ1-1): GAGVSQTPSNKVTEKGKYVELRCDPISGHTALYWYRQSLGQGPEFLIYFQGTGAADDSGLPNDRFFAVRPEGSVSTLKIQRTERGDSAVYLCASSPDRGRRAEAFFGQGTRLTVV.

The chain recombines TRBV18 with TRBJ2-1; 7 positions agree with TRBD1. The CDR3 contains 15 residues. The germline V gene encodes CDR1 KGHSH and CDR2 LQKENI. V lost 3 bases and J lost 3; bases outside the gene matches: 5. The CDR3 spells CASSPWTGDYNEQFF. The CDR3 DNA reads as TGTGCCAGCTCACCCTGGACAGGAGACTACAATGAGCAGTTCTTC. Filled out from reference TRBV18 and TRBJ2-1, the complete variable domain reads NAGVMQNPRHLVRRRGQEARLRCSPMKGHSHVYWYRQLPEEGLKFMVYLQKENIIDESGMPKERFSAEFPKEGPSILRIQQVVRGDSAAYFCASSPWTGDYNEQFFGPGTRLTVL.

This clonotype appeared a few times. The chain carries TRBV6-1 and TRBJ2-1, with D perhaps matching TRBD1 (5 bases). V lost 7 bases and J lost 9, with 16 bases in between. Per germline, CDR1 MNHNS and CDR2 SASEGT. The CDR3 runs 13 residues. The CDR3 spells CASTVKGNGEQFF. CDR3 nucleotide sequence: TGTGCCAGCACCGTGAAGGGGAACGGTGAGCAGTTCTTC.

This clonotype showed up many times. V gene TRBV29-1 combines with J gene TRBJ2-3; D not certain. This CDR3 has 11 amino acids. V shed 5 bases and J shed 5 bases, with 8 bases lying between them. Germline-derived CDR1 and CDR2 are SQVTM and ANQGSEA. The CDR3 is CSVSFRDTQYF. CDR3 in DNA: TGCAGCGTTAGTTTCCGAGATACGCAGTATTTT.

This clonotype was observed many times. The chain joins TRBV12-3 or TRBV12-4 to TRBJ1-1; the D gene is possibly TRBD1 (6 bases). The CDR3 covers 16 residues. V was cut by 5 bases and J by 7 bases, with 23 bases left in between. CDR3 coding DNA: TGTGCCAGCAGTGCAAGGACAGCGGGGGGGGATATTGAAGCTTTCTTT. It codes for CASSARTAGGDIEAFF.

The chain combines TRBV20-1 with TRBJ2-7; 7 bases fit TRBD2. Germline V gene lookup returns CDR1 DFQATT and CDR2 SNEGSKA (reference sequence). The CDR3 consists of 16 residues. The V and J ends lost 0 bases and 0 bases, in that order; junction bases with no gene match: 8. The CDR3 reads CSARDWRGSPSYEQYF. In DNA form, the CDR3 reads TGCAGTGCTAGAGATTGGCGGGGGTCTCCCTCCTACGAGCAGTACTTC.

This clonotype has just a few counts. The chain couples TRBV5-1 to TRBJ2-7, with 7 bases identical to TRBD1. The trim removed 0 bases at V and 3 bases at J, leaving 6 bases unmatched. The CDR3 covers 15 residues. Germline V CDR1 and CDR2: SGHRS, YFSETQ. Here the CDR3 DNA reads TGCGCCAGCAGCTTGGGAGGGGCAGGGGGCTACGAGCAGTACTTC. Protein sequence: CASSLGGAGGYEQYF.

Concerning this clonotype itself: This sequence may be a read error, since a much larger clone differs from it by one base. V gene TRBV5-1 combines with J gene TRBJ1-6; D possibly corresponds to TRBD1 (5 bases). With 2 bases removed from V and 8 bases from J, the gap between germline ends came to 20 bases. The germline gives CDR1 SGHRS, CDR2 YFSETQ. The CDR3 totals 17 residues. The CDR3 region is CASSFGREPVSDSPLHF. In DNA form, the CDR3 reads TGCGCCAGCAGCTTCGGCAGGGAACCAGTTAGTGATTCACCCCTCCACTTT. Filled out from reference TRBV5-1 and TRBJ1-6, the complete variable domain reads KAGVTQTPRYLIKTRGQQVTLSCSPISGHRSVSWYQQTPGQGLQFLFEYFSETQRNKGNFPGRFSGRQFSNSRSEMNVSTLELGDSALYLCASSFGREPVSDSPLHFGNGTRLTVT.